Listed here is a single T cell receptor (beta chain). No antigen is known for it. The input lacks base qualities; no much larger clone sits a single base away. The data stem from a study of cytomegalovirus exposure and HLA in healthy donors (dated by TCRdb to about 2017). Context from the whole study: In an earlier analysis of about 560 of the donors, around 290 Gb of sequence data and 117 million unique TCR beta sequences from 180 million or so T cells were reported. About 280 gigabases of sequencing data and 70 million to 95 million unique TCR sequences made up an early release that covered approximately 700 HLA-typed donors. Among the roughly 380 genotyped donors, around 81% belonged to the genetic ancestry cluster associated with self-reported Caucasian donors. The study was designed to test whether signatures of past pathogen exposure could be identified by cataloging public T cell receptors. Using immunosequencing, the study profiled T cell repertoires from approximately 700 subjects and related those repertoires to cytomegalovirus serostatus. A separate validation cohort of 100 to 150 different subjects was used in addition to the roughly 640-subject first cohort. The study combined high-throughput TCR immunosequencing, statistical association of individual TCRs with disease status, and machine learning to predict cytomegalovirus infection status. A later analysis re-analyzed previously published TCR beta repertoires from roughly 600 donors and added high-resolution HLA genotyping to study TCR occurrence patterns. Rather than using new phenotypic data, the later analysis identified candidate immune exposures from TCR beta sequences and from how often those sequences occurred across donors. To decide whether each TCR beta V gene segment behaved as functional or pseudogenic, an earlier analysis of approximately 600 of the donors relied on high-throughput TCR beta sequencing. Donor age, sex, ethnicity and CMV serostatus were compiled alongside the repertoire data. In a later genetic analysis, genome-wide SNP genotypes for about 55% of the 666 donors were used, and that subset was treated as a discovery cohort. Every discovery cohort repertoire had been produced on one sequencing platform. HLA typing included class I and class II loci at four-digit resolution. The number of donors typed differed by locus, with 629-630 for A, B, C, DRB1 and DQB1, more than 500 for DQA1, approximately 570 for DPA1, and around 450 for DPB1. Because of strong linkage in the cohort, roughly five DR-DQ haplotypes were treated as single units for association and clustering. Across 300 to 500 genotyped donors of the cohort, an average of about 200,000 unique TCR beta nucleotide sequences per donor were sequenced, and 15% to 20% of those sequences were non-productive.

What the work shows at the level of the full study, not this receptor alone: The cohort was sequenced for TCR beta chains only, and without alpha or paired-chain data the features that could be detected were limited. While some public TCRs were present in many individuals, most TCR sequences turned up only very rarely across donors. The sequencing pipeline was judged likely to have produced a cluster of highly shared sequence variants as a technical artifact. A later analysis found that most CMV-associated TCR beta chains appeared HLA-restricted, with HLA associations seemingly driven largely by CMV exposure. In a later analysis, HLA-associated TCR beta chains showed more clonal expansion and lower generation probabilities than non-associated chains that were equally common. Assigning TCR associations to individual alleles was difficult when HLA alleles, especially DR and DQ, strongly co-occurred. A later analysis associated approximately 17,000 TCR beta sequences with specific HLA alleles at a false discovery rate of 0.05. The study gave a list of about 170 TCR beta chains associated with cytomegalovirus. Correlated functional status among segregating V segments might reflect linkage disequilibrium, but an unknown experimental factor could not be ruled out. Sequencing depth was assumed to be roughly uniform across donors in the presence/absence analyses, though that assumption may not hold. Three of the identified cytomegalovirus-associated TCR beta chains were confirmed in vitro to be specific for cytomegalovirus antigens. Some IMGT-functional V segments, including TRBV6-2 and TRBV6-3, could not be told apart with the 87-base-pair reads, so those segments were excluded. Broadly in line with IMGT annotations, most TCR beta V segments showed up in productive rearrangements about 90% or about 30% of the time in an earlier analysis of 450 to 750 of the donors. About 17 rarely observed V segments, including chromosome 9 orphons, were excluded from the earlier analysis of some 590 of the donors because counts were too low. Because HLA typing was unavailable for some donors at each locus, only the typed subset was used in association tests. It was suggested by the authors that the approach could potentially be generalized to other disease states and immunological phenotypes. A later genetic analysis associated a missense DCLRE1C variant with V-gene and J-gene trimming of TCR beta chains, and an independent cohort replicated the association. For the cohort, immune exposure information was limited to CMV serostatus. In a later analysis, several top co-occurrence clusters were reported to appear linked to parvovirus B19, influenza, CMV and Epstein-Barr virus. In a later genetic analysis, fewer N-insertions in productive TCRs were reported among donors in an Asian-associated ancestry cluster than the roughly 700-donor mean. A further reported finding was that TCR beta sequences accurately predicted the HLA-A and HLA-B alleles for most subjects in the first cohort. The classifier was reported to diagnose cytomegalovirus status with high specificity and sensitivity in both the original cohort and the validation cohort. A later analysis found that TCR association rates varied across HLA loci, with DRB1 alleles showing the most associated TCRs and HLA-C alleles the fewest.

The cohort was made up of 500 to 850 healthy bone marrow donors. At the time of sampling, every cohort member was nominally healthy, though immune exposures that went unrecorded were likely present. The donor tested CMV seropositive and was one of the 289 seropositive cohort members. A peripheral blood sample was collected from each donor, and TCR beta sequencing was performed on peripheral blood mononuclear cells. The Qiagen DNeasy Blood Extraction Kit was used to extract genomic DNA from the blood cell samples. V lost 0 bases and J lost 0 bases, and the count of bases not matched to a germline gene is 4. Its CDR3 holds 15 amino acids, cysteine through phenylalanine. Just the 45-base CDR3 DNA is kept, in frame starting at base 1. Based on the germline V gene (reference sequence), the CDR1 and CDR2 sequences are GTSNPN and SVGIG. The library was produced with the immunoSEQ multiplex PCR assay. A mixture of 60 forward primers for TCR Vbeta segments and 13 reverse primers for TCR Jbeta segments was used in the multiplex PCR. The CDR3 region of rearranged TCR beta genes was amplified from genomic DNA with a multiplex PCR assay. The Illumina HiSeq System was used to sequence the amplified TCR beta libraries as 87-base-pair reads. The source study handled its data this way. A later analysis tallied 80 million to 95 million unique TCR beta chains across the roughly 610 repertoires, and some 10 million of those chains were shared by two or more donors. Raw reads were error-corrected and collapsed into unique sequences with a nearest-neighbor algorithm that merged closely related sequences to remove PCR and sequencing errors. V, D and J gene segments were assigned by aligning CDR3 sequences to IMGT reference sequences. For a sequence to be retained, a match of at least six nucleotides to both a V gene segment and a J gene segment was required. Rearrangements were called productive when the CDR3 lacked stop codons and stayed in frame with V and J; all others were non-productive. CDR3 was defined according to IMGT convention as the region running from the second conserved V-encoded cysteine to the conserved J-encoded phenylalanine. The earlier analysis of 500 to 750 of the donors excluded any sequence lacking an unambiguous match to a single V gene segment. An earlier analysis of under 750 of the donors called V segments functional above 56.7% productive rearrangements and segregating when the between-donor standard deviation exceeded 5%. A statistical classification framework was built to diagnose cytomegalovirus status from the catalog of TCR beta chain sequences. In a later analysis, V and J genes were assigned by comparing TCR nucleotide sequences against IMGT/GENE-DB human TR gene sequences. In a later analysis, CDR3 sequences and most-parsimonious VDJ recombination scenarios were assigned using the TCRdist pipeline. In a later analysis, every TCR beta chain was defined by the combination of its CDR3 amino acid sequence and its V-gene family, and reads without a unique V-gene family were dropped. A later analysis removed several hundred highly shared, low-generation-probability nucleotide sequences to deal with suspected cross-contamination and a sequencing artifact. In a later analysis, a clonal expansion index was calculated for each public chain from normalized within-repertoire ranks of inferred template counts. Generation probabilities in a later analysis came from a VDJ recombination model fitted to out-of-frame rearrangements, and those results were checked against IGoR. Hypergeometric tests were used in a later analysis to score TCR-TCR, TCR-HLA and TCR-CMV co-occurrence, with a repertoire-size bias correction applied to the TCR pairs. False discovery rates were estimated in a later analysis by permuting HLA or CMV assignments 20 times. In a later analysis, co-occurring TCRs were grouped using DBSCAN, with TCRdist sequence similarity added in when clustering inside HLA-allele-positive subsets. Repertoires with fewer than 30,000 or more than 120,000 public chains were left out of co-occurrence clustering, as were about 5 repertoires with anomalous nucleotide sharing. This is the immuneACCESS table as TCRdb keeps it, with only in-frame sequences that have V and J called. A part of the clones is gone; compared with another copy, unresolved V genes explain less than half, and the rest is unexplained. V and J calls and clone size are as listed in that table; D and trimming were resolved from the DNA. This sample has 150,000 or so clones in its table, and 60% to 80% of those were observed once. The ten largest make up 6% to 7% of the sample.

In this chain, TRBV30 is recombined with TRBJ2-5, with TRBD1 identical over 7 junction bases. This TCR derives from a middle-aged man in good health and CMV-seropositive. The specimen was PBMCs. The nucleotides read TGTGCCTGGAGTGTACTGGGACAGTACCAAGAGACCCAGTACTTC. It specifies CAWSVLGQYQETQYF.